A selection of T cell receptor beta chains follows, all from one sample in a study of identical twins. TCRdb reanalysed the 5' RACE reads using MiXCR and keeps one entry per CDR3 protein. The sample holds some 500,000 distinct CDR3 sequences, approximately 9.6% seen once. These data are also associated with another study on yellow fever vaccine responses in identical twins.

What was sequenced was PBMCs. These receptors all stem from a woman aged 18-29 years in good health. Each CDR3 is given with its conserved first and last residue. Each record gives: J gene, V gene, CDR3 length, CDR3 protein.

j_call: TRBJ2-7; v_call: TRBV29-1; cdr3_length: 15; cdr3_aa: CSVLLLWGSSYEQYF
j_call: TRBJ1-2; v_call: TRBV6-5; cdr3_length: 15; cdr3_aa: CASSYSRGANYGYTF
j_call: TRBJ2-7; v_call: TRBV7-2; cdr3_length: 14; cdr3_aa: CASSEDRGLRWQYF
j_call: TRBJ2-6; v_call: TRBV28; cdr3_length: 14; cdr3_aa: CASSQFSGANVLTF
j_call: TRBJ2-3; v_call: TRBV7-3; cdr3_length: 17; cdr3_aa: CASSPGGSGGATDTQYF
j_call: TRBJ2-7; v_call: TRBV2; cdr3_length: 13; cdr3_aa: CASSVRHSYEQYF
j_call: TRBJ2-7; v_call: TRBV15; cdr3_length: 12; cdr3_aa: CATSRGEYEQYF
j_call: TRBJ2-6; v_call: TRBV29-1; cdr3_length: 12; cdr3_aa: CSATGGANVLTF
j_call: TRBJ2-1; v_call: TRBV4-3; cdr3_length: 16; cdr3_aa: CASSQDSGVASDEQFF
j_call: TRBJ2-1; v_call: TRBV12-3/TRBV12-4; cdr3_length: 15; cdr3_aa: CASSPDDFSYNEQFF
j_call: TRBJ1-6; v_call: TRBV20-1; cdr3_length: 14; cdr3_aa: CSATDKLYNSPLHF
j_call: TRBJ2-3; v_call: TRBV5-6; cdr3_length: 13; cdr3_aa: CASSTRDYRTQYF
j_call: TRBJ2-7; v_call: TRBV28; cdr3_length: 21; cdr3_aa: CASSLRPPGLAGVLSTYEQYF
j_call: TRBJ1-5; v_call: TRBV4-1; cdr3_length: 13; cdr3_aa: CASSQLSGQPQHF
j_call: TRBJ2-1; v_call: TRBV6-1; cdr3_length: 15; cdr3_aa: CASSPRQPSYNEQFF
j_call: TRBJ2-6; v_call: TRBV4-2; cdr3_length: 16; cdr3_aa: CASSQDGQAGANVLTF
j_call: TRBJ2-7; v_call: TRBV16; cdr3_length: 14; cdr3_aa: CASSPTAPTYEQYF
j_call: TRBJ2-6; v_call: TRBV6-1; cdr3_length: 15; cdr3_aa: CASKADNSGANVLTF
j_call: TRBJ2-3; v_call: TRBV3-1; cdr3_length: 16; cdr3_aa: CASSPGQLLRTDTQYF
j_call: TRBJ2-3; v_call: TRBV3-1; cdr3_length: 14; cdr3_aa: CASSHPGGTDTQYF
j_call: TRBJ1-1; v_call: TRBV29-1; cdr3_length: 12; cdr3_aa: CSVVWGGTEAFF
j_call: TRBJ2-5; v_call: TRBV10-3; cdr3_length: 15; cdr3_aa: CAISRTSGDGETQYF
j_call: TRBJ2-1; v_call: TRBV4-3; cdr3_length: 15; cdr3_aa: CASSLRAGGFNEQFF
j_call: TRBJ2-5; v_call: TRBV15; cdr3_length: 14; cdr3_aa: CATSRRLAEETQYF
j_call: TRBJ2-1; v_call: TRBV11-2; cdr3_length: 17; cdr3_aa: CASSKNAGLAGANEQFF
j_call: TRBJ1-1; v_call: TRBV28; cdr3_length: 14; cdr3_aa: CASILQGGNTEAFF
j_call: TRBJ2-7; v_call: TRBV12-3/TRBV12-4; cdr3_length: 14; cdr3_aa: CATRDQGLGYEQYF
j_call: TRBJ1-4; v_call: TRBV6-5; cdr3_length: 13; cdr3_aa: CASSYKSREKLFF
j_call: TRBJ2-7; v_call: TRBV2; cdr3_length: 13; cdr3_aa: CASAQGDLYEQYF